The following is a TCR beta chain sequence with its context. Its cognate antigen is unknown. A J-beta primer mix and a sample-barcoded 5' primer were used in a second PCR of about 7 to 12 cycles. Tagging of each cDNA molecule was performed by a template-switch adaptor with 12 random nucleotides. TCRdb itself ran the 5' RACE reads through MiXCR, one entry per CDR3 protein. The sample contains about 1.6 million distinct CDR3 sequences, around 35% of which appear only once. No fewer than 6 million PBMCs went into each sample. The sample comes from a study of blood T cells in healthy people across ages. Notes on the study in general: Naive and antigen-experienced cells were not separated, limiting conclusive comparison.

This CDR3 contains 14 residues. In germline, CDR1 is SGHTA, CDR2 FQGNSA. The receptor was isolated from a woman younger than 45 in good health. The chain joins TRBV7-2 to TRBJ2-1; a weak D match, TRBD2 (5 bases). The J call may be wrong; the DNA end is better matched by TRBJ2-7. Sequences were obtained from blood. The CDR3 reads CASSFGLARNEQYF. CDR3 sequence (DNA): TGTGCCAGCAGCTTTGGGCTAGCAAGAAACGAGCAGTACTTC.